Listed below are T cell receptor beta chains from one sample, sequenced in a study of T cell clonotyping in hematopoietic cell transplantation. The repertoire was sequenced with immunoSEQ multiplex PCR; TCRdb's copy has only in-frame clones and lacks some. The sample carries around 5,000 clones, 72% recorded once. This sample comprised PBMCs, obtained 100 days after allogeneic stem cell transplant. The receptors originated from a female patient aged 50-59 years who had an allogeneic stem cell transplant, so the T cells may come from the graft donor. Some clones in this sample may be carry-over from other donors' samples. The CDR3 runs from the conserved cysteine through the conserved F or W. Fields, in order: V gene, J gene, CDR3 protein.

V gene: TRBV10-2
J gene: TRBJ1-1
CDR3 protein: CALASGAGTEAFF

V gene: TRBV15
J gene: TRBJ1-2
CDR3 protein: CATSRDRSGVYGYTF

V gene: TRBV6-1
J gene: TRBJ1-5
CDR3 protein: CASSDPGQGPFGNQPQHF

V gene: TRBV6-5
J gene: TRBJ1-2
CDR3 protein: CASSETGFRGYTF

V gene: TRBV30
J gene: TRBJ1-1
CDR3 protein: CAWSSSVEAFF

V gene: TRBV9
J gene: TRBJ2-7
CDR3 protein: CASSQSGGAGYEQYF

V gene: TRBV7-2
J gene: TRBJ2-1
CDR3 protein: CASSSWGRANYNEQFF

V gene: TRBV5-4
J gene: TRBJ2-5
CDR3 protein: CASSRGGETQYF

V gene: TRBV6-6
J gene: TRBJ2-1
CDR3 protein: CASSYSVGSSYFF

V gene: TRBV18
J gene: TRBJ2-7
CDR3 protein: CASSNEASGSHEQYF

V gene: TRBV4-1
J gene: TRBJ2-5
CDR3 protein: CASSPTSVQETQYF

V gene: TRBV7-2
J gene: TRBJ2-3
CDR3 protein: CASSLGRGTDTQYF

V gene: TRBV5-4
J gene: TRBJ2-2
CDR3 protein: CASSLSGTGVPGELFF

V gene: TRBV7-1
J gene: TRBJ2-7
CDR3 protein: CASSLTWGEQYF

V gene: TRBV6-1
J gene: TRBJ1-2
CDR3 protein: CAISESLSGGRYGYTF

V gene: TRBV2
J gene: TRBJ2-7
CDR3 protein: CASKQGAYEQYF

V gene: TRBV7-2
J gene: TRBJ2-7
CDR3 protein: CASSLVGGIYEQYF

V gene: TRBV7-3
J gene: TRBJ1-1
CDR3 protein: CASSLTPQGGVMNTEAFF

V gene: TRBV28
J gene: TRBJ2-7
CDR3 protein: CASTQVRDEQYF

V gene: TRBV6-5
J gene: TRBJ2-5
CDR3 protein: CASSRGGETQYF

V gene: TRBV5-1
J gene: TRBJ2-5
CDR3 protein: CASRDTLKTQYF

V gene: TRBV9
J gene: TRBJ2-1
CDR3 protein: CASSVIPGQGASRSSYNEQFF

V gene: TRBV28
J gene: TRBJ2-5
CDR3 protein: CASSRQGASQETQYF

V gene: TRBV7-7
J gene: TRBJ2-3
CDR3 protein: CASSFPGLAGHTDTQYF

V gene: TRBV11-3
J gene: TRBJ2-1
CDR3 protein: CASSLGLAGASEQFF

V gene: TRBV5-6
J gene: TRBJ2-7
CDR3 protein: CASSSEFRAYEQYF

V gene: TRBV10-1
J gene: TRBJ2-3
CDR3 protein: CASSERLGQGSLYF

V gene: TRBV4-2
J gene: TRBJ2-2
CDR3 protein: CASSNTGGTGELFF

V gene: TRBV4-1
J gene: TRBJ1-5
CDR3 protein: CASSQERGVAGQPQHF

V gene: TRBV9
J gene: TRBJ1-1
CDR3 protein: CASSVQLNTEAFF

V gene: TRBV27
J gene: TRBJ1-5
CDR3 protein: CASSTINQPQHF

V gene: TRBV7-9
J gene: TRBJ2-5
CDR3 protein: CASSLASGTQETQYF

V gene: TRBV7-2
J gene: TRBJ1-3
CDR3 protein: CASSPGNTIYF

V gene: TRBV11-2
J gene: TRBJ2-5
CDR3 protein: CASSLDPGPETQYF

V gene: TRBV9
J gene: TRBJ1-5
CDR3 protein: CASSVGPYSNQPQHF

V gene: TRBV9
J gene: TRBJ2-7
CDR3 protein: CASSRGKISYEQYF

V gene: TRBV11-2
J gene: TRBJ1-5
CDR3 protein: CASSLGWRNSNQPQHF

V gene: TRBV5-1
J gene: TRBJ2-1
CDR3 protein: CASSRGTVWPYNEQFF

V gene: TRBV5-1
J gene: TRBJ2-2
CDR3 protein: CASSLVGTGNTGELFF

V gene: TRBV6-5
J gene: TRBJ1-5
CDR3 protein: CASSYKPPGENQPQHF

V gene: TRBV5-4
J gene: TRBJ2-1
CDR3 protein: CASTPGALYNEQFF

V gene: TRBV28
J gene: TRBJ1-1
CDR3 protein: CASSSRVGNTEAFF

V gene: TRBV9
J gene: TRBJ2-1
CDR3 protein: CASSSQGNTYNEQFF

V gene: TRBV7-9
J gene: TRBJ2-2
CDR3 protein: CASSRLAVRDTGELFF

V gene: TRBV10-2
J gene: TRBJ2-1
CDR3 protein: CASIRSGNLNEQFF

V gene: TRBV5-1
J gene: TRBJ1-4
CDR3 protein: CASSITGGAGEKLFF

V gene: TRBV7-3
J gene: TRBJ2-7
CDR3 protein: CASSFGLAGDEQYF

V gene: TRBV30
J gene: TRBJ1-5
CDR3 protein: CAWSVGGQWLQPQHF

V gene: TRBV28
J gene: TRBJ2-1
CDR3 protein: CASRPPGPILNEQFF

V gene: TRBV27
J gene: TRBJ1-5
CDR3 protein: CASSPYSGVGQPQHF

V gene: TRBV10-3
J gene: TRBJ2-5
CDR3 protein: CAISESRAISTGGKETQYF

V gene: TRBV5-1
J gene: TRBJ1-1
CDR3 protein: CASSERTGANTEAFF

V gene: TRBV6-5
J gene: TRBJ2-3
CDR3 protein: CASSSVARRDTDTQYF

V gene: TRBV6-6
J gene: TRBJ2-2
CDR3 protein: CASRTGSHGELFF

V gene: TRBV19
J gene: TRBJ2-5
CDR3 protein: CASRRGETQYF

V gene: TRBV7-2
J gene: TRBJ2-3
CDR3 protein: CASSRGDTQYF

V gene: TRBV25-1
J gene: TRBJ1-2
CDR3 protein: CASSEYTVWQGRDYGYTF